This TCR beta chain comes out of a study of T cell responses to AZD1222 COVID-19 vaccine. Here immunoSEQ multiplex PCR was the method, and the copy in TCRdb shows in-frame clones only, minus some. The sample lists about 120,000 clones; less than 95% were seen once. This CDR3 spans 15 amino acids. Germline assignment: CDR1 MNHEY and CDR2 SVGAGI. The junction had 5 bases not matched to a gene; V was cut back by 5 bases and J by 1 base. The sequencing used peripheral blood, collected on day 0 of AZD1222 vaccination. This clonotype was obtained from an adult in good health. The chain recombines TRBV6-5 with TRBJ1-3, with 7 positions matching TRBD1. The CDR3, as DNA: TGTGCCAGCAGTAACACACAGGGGTCTGGAAACACCATATATTTT. This sequence encodes CASSNTQGSGNTIYF.